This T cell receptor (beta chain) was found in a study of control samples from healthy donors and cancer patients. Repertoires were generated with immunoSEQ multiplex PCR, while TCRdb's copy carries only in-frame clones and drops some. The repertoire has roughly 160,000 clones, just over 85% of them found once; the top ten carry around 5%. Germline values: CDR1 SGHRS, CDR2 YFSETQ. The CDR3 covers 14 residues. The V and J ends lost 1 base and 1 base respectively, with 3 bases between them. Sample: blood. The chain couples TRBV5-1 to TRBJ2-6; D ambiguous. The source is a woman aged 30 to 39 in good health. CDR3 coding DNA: TGCGCCAGCAGCTTGAAATCTGGGGCCAACGTCCTGACTTTC. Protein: CASSLKSGANVLTF.